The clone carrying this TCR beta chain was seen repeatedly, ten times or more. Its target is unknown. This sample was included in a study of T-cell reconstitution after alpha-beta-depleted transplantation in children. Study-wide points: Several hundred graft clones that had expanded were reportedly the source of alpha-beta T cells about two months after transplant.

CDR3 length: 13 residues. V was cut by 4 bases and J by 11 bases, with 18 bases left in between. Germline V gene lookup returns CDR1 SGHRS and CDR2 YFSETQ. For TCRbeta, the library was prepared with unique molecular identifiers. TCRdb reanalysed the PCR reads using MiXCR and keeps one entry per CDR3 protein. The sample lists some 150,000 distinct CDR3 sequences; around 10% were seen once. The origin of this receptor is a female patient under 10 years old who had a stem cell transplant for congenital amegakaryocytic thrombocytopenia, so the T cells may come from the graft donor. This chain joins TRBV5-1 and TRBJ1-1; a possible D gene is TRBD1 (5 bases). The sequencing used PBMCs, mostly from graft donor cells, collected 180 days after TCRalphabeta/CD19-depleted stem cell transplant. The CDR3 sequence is CASSALGPSGAFF. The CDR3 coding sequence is TGCGCCAGCAGCGCCTTGGGACCTTCTGGGGCTTTCTTT.